What follows are 2 T cell receptor beta chains derived from one specimen sequenced in a study of T cell responses to AZD1222 COVID-19 vaccine. Clones were sequenced by immunoSEQ multiplex PCR, and TCRdb holds only the in-frame ones, with some missing. Of around 99,000 clones listed, more than 75% are singletons. This specimen was peripheral blood, taken on day 0 of AZD1222 vaccination. The receptors were gathered from an adult in good health.

This clone was seen a handful of times. The CDR3 nucleotides are TGCGCCAGCAGCCGATACTCGGGAGGAGATACGCAGTATTTT. This codes for CASSRYSGGDTQYF. This chain uses TRBV5-1 with TRBJ2-3; TRBD2 matches 7 bases. Trimming took 4 bases from V and 5 from J; bases not matched to a gene: 7. The germline gives CDR1 SGHRS, CDR2 YFSETQ. This CDR3 contains 14 residues.

The chain employs TRBV9 and TRBJ2-3; no definite D call. V was trimmed by 0 bases and J by 3 bases, leaving 14 bases between them. Germline loops: CDR1 SGDLS, CDR2 YYNGEE. This CDR3 has 16 residues. The DNA for the CDR3 is TGTGCCAGCAGCGTAGGGGCTAGGCCGGCGACAGATACGCAGTATTTT. Its translation is CASSVGARPATDTQYF.